Described below is a single T cell receptor (beta chain) sequence and its context. Patients who underwent sequencing had shown CD8+CD57+ cell expansion by flow cytometry. Patients had not yet gotten any therapy when their blood was taken for sampling. From germline, CDR1 is DFQATT and CDR2 SNEGSKA (reference sequence). V was clipped by 5 bases and J by 5 bases; unmatched bases: 4. This CDR3 region has 12 residues. The record originates from a study of CD8+CD57+ T cells in acquired aplastic anemia. Genomic DNA, the template, was used for profiling of the TCR beta VDJ and CDR3. TCRdb processed the reads anew with MiXCR; each CDR3 protein has one entry. The sample lists fewer than 250,000 distinct CDR3 sequences; less than 60% were seen once.

Source material: sorted CD4+, CD8+, or CD8+CD57+ T cells (not recorded which) from PBMCs. This clonotype was sampled from a human donor with aplastic anemia. The V and J genes are TRBV20-1 and TRBJ2-5; TRBD1 aligns across 8 bases. CDR3 coding DNA: TGCAGTGCTCGACAGGGGTTGGAGACCCAGTACTTC. This sequence encodes CSARQGLETQYF.